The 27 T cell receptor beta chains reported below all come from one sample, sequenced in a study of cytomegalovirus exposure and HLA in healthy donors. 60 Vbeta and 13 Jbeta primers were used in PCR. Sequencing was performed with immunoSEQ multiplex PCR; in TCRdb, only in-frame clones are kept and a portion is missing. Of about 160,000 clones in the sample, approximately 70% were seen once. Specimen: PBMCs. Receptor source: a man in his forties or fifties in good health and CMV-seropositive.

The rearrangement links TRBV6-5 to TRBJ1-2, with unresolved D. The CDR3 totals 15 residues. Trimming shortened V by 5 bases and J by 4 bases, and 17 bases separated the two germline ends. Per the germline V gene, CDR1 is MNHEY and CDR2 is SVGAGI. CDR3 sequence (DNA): TGTGCCAGCAGTCCCGACTTTTTATCCGGCTATGGCTACACCTTC. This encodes CASSPDFLSGYGYTF.

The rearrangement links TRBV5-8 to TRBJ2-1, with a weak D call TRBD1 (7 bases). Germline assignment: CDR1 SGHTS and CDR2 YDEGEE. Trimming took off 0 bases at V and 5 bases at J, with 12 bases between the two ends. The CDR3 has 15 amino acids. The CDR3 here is CASSLGRGPHNEQFF. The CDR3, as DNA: TGTGCCAGCAGCTTGGGGAGGGGGCCCCACAATGAGCAGTTCTTC.

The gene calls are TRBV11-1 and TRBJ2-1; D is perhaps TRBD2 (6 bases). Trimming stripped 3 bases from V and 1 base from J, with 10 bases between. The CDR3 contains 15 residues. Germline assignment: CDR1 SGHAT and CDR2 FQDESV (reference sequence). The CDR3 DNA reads TGTGCCAGCAGCTTGAGGAGGGTATCCTACAATGAGCAGTTCTTC. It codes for CASSLRRVSYNEQFF.

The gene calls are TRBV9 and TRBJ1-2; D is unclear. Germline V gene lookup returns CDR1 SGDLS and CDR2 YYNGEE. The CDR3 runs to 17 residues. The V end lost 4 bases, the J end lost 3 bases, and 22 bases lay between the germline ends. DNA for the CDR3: TGTGCCAGCAGCTTTCCCTCCACTCCTAACTTGCACTATGGCTACACCTTC. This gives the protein CASSFPSTPNLHYGYTF.

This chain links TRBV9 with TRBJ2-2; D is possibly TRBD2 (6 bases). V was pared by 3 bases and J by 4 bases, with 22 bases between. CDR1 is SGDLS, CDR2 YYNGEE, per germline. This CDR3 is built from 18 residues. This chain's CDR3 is CASSEVGVGLGSTGELFF. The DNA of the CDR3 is TGTGCCAGCAGCGAGGTGGGGGTGGGGCTCGGGAGCACCGGGGAGCTGTTTTTT.

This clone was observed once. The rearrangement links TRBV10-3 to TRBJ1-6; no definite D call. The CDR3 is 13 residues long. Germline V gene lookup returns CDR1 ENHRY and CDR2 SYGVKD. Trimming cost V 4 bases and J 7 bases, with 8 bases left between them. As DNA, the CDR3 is TGTGCCATCAGTGGTCAGGCCAATTCACCCCTCCACTTT. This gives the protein CAISGQANSPLHF.

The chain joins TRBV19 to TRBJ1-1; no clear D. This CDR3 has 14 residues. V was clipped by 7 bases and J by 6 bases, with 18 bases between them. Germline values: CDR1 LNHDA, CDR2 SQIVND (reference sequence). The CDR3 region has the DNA TGTGCCAGTACCAAGCAGGAGGGCAACTCTGAAGCTTTCTTT. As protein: CASTKQEGNSEAFF.

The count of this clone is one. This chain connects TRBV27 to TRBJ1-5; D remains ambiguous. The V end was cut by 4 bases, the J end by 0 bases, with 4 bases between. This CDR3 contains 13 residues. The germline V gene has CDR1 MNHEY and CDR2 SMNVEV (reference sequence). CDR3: CASSSRSNQPQHF. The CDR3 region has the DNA TGTGCCAGCAGTTCCCGTAGCAATCAGCCCCAGCATTTT.

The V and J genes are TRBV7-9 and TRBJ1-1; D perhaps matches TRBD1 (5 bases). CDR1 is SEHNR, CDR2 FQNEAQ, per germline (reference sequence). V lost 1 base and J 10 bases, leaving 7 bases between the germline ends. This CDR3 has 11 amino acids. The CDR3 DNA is TGTGCCAGCAGCTTAGGGAGGGGAGCTTTCTTT. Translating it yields CASSLGRGAFF.

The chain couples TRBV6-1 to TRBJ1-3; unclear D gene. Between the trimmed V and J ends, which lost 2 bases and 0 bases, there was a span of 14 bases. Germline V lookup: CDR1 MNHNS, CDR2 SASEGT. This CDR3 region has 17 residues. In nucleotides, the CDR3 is TGTGCCAGCAGTGAAACGCTGAGACTGTTCTCTGGAAACACCATATATTTT. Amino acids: CASSETLRLFSGNTIYF.

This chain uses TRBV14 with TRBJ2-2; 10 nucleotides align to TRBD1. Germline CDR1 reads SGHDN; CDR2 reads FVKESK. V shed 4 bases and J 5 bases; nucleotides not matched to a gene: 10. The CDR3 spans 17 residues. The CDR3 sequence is CASSRLTGGGWTGELFF. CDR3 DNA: TGTGCCAGCAGCCGCCTGACAGGGGGCGGGTGGACCGGGGAGCTGTTTTTT.

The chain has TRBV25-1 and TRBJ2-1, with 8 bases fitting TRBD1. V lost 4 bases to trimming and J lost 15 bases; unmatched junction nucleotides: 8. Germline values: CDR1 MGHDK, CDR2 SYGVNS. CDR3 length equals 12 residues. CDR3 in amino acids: CASSGMDRDPFF. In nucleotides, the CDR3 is TGTGCCAGCAGTGGAATGGACAGGGATCCGTTCTTC. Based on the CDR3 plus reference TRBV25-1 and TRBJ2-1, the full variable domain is EADIYQTPRYLVIGTGKKITLECSQTMGHDKMYWYQQDPGMELHLIHYSYGVNSTEKGDLSSESTVSRIRTEHFPLTLESARPSHTSQYLCASSGMDRDPFFGPGTRLTVL.

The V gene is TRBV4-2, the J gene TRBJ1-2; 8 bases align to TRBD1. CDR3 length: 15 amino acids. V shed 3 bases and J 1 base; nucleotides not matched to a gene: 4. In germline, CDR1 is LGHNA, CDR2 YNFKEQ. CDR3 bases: TGTGCCAGCAGCCAGTCAGGACAGGGTAACTATGGCTACACCTTC. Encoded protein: CASSQSGQGNYGYTF.

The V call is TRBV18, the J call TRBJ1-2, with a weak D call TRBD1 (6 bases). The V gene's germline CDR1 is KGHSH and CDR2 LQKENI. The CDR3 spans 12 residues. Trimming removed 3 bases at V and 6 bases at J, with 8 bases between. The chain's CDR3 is CASSPNRDGYTF. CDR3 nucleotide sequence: TGTGCCAGCTCACCTAACAGGGATGGCTACACCTTC.

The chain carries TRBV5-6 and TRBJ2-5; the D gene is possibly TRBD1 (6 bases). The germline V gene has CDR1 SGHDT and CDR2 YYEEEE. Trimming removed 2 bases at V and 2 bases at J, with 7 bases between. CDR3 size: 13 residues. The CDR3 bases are TGTGCCAGCAGCTTAGGACAGCAAGAGACCCAGTACTTC. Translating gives CASSLGQQETQYF.

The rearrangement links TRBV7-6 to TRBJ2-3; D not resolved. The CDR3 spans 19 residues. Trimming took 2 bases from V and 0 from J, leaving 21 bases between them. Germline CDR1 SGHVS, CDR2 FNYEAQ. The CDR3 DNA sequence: TGTGCCAGCAGCTTAAAAGTTCCGGCCCTGACTGCTAGCACAGATACGCAGTATTTT. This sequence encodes CASSLKVPALTASTDTQYF.

CDR3 coding DNA: TGTGCCAGCGCCCCCGAGGTGAATGAGCAGTTCTTC. This sequence encodes CASAPEVNEQFF. The genes are TRBV5-5 and TRBJ2-1; D remains unclear. V lost 7 bases and J 7 bases, leaving 12 bases between the germline ends. CDR1 is SGHKS and CDR2 is YYEKEE in the germline V gene (reference sequence). This CDR3 spans 12 amino acids.

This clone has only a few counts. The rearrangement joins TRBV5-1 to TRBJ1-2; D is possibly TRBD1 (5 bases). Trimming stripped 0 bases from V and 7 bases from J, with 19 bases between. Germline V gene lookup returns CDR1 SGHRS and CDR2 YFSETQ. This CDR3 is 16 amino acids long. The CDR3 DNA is TGCGCCAGCAGCTTGGGAGGCGGGGACCCGCCGGCTGGCTACACCTTC. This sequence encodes CASSLGGGDPPAGYTF.

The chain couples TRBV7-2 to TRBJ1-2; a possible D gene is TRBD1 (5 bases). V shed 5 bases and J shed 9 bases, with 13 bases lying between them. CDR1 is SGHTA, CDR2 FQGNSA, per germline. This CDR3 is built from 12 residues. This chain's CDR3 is CASSRTPLRYTF. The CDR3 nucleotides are TGTGCCAGCAGCCGGACACCCCTCCGCTACACCTTC. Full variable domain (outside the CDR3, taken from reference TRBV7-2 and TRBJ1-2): GAGVSQSPSNKVTEKGKDVELRCDPISGHTALYWYRQSLGQGLEFLIYFQGNSAPDKSGLPSDRFSAERTGGSVSTLTIQRTQQEDSAVYLCASSRTPLRYTFGSGTRLTVV.

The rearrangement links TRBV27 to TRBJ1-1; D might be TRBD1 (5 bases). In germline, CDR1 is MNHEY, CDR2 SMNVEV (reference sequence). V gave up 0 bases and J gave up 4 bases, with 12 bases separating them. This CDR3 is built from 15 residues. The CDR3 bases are TGTGCCAGCAGTTTATCCCGGGGGATAAGCACTGAAGCTTTCTTT. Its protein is CASSLSRGISTEAFF.

CDR3 region: CASRRGQGAREQYF. CDR3 in DNA: TGTGCCAGCAGGCGGGGACAGGGGGCGAGGGAGCAGTACTTC. The chain recombines TRBV6-5 with TRBJ2-7; TRBD1 aligns across 12 bases. This CDR3 contains 14 residues. J lost 7 bases, V lost 6 bases, and 7 bases had no gene match. From germline, CDR1 is MNHEY and CDR2 SVGAGI.

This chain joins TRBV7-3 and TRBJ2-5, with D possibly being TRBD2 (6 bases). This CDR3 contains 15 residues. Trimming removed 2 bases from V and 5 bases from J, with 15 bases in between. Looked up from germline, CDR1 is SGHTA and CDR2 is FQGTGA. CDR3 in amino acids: CASSLGPGGWETQYF. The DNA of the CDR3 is TGTGCCAGCAGCTTAGGACCCGGGGGATGGGAGACCCAGTACTTC.

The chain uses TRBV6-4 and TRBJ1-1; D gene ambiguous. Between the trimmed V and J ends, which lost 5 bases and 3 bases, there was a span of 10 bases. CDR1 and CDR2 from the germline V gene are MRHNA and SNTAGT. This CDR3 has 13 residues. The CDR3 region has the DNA TGTGCCAGCAGTAATTCAATAGACACTGAAGCTTTCTTT. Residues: CASSNSIDTEAFF.

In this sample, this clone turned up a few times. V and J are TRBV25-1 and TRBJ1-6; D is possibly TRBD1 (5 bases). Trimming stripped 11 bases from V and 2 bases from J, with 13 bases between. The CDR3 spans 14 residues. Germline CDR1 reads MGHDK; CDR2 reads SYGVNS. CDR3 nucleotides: TGTGCCTGCCGGGGGTACGCCTATAATTCACCCCTCCACTTT. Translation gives CACRGYAYNSPLHF. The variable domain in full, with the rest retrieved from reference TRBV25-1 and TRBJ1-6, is EADIYQTPRYLVIGTGKKITLECSQTMGHDKMYWYQQDPGMELHLIHYSYGVNSTEKGDLSSESTVSRIRTEHFPLTLESARPSHTSQYLCACRGYAYNSPLHFGNGTRLTVT.

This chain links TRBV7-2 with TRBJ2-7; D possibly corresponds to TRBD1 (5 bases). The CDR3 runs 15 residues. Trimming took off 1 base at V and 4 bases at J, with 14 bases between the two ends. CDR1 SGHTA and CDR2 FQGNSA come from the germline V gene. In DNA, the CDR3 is TGTGCCAGCAGCTTAGGGGCAGGGAAAAGGTACGAGCAGTACTTC. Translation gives CASSLGAGKRYEQYF.

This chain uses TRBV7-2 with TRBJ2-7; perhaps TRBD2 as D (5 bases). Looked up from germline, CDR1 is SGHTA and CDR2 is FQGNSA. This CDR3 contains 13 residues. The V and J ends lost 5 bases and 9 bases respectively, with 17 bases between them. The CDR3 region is CASSPGRKIGQYF. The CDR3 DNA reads TGTGCCAGCAGCCCGGGGAGAAAAATCGGGCAGTACTTC.

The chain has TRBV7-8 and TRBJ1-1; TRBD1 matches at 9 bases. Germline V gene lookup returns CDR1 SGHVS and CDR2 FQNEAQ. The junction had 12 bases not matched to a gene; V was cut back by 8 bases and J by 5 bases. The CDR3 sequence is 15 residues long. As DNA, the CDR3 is TGTGCCAGCCTCACGGGGGGACAGGGACTGACTGAAGCTTTCTTT. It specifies CASLTGGQGLTEAFF. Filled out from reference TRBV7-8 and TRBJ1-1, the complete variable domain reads GAGVSQSPRYKVAKRGQDVALRCDPISGHVSLFWYQQALGQGPEFLTYFQNEAQLDKSGLPSDRFFAERPEGSVSTLKIQRTQQEDSAVYLCASLTGGQGLTEAFFGQGTRLTVV.